Here is one T cell receptor beta chain with its context. Its antigen remains unidentified. V was shortened by 3 bases and J by 5 bases, with 7 bases between the two germline ends. This CDR3 is built from 13 residues. The V gene's germline CDR1 is SGHTA and CDR2 FQGNSA. The sample is drawn from a study of STAT5B mutations in CD4+ large granular lymphocyte leukemia. General study points: 8/27 top patient clones versus 2/35 control clones were TRBV06-family.

This was a survey-level run. TCRdb keeps only in-frame clones here, not all; method: immunoSEQ multiplex PCR. This table holds 30,000 to 40,000 clones, approximately 88% found once. The TCR was taken from a human donor in good health. The chain carries TRBV7-2 and TRBJ1-4, with D unclear. The sample taken for sequencing was CD4+ T cells from blood buffy coats. CDR3 in DNA: TGTGCCAGCAGCTTCGGGGAAAATGAAAAACTGTTTTTT. Translation gives CASSFGENEKLFF.